A selection of T cell receptor beta chains follows, all from one sample in a study of Ad26.COV2.S vaccination and SARS-CoV-2 variants. Here immunoSEQ multiplex PCR was the method, and the copy in TCRdb shows in-frame clones only, minus some. Of about 470,000 clones listed, roughly 87% are singletons. Material: peripheral blood, obtained in a trial of Ad26.COV2.S vaccine versus placebo. The receptor source for this set is a person aged 18-65 years who received the Ad26.COV2.S COVID-19 vaccine or a placebo. Both conserved end residues are part of each CDR3. D genes are given only for firm matches. A row's size may be missing; if present it is once, few, many or a size class.

-	TRBJ2-7	-	TRBV6-2/TRBV6-3	TGTGCCAGCAGTTACGACTTGTACGAGCAGTACTTC	CASSYDLYEQYF
TRBD2	TRBJ2-7	-	TRBV5-6	TGTGCCAGCAGCTTATCCACTAGCGGGAGTAGGTGGAACGAGCAGTACTTC	CASSLSTSGSRWNEQYF
TRBD2	TRBJ2-7	-	TRBV6-2/TRBV6-3	TGTGCCAGCAGTTGGGGTGTAGCGGGGCCCTACGAGCAGTACTTC	CASSWGVAGPYEQYF
-	TRBJ1-1	-	TRBV18	TGTGCCAGCGCGCGGGGGGCAGGGACCACTGAAGCTTTCTTT	CASARGAGTTEAFF
TRBD1	TRBJ2-2	once	TRBV27	TGTGCCAGCACCTTCGGGACAGGCATCACCGGGGAGCTGTTTTTT	CASTFGTGITGELFF
TRBD1	TRBJ1-2	-	TRBV5-1	TGCGCCAGCAGGGGACAGGGATTTCGCTATGGCTACACCTTC	CASRGQGFRYGYTF
-	TRBJ2-1	-	TRBV19	TGTGCCAGTAGTCTAGCCCCCTACAATGAGCAGTTCTTC	CASSLAPYNEQFF
-	TRBJ2-2	-	TRBV28	TGTGCCAGCAGTCACCGCCCTATAGGCACCGGGGAGCTGTTTTTT	CASSHRPIGTGELFF
-	TRBJ1-3	-	TRBV6-4	TGTGCCAGCAGTGACTCGTATCGCTATCGACAGCGACGGTCTGGAAACACCATATATTTT	CASSDSYRYRQRRSGNTIYF
TRBD2	TRBJ2-1	-	TRBV3-1/TRBV3-2	TGTGCCAGCAGCCAGGATAGGACTAGCGCTTACAATGAGCAGTTCTTC	CASSQDRTSAYNEQFF
-	TRBJ1-1	-	TRBV28	TGTGCCAGCAGTTCAGACAGCACCATGAACACTGAAGCTTTCTTT	CASSSDSTMNTEAFF
-	TRBJ2-7	-	TRBV2	TGTGCCAGCAGTGGGGAATCCTACGAGCAGTACTTC	CASSGESYEQYF
TRBD1	TRBJ2-2	-	TRBV28	TGTGCCAGCACCGAGACAGGGGCCACCGGGGAGCTGTTTTTT	CASTETGATGELFF
-	TRBJ2-1	-	TRBV6-1	TGTGCCAGCAGTGAGGACTATAGCTCCTACAATGAGCAGTTCTTC	CASSEDYSSYNEQFF
-	TRBJ1-6	-	TRBV28	TGTGCCAGCAGAACGATAAATAATTCACCCCTCCACTTT	CASRTINNSPLHF
-	TRBJ1-5	-	TRBV4-1	TGCGCCAGCAGCCAAGATGGGCCCCTCGGCAATCAGCCCCAGCATTTT	CASSQDGPLGNQPQHF
TRBD2	TRBJ2-5	-	TRBV7-3	TGTGCCAGCAGCTTAAGGGCGGGAGTGGGAGAGACCCAGTACTTC	CASSLRAGVGETQYF
-	TRBJ2-7	-	TRBV7-9	TGTGCCAGCAGCCGAGGACTTACGGGGACCTACGAGCAGTACTTC	CASSRGLTGTYEQYF
TRBD1	TRBJ1-5	few	TRBV18	TGTGCCAGCTCACCGCAGGGGACAGGTCGGGATCAGCCCCAGCATTTT	CASSPQGTGRDQPQHF
-	TRBJ1-5	-	TRBV7-2	TGTGCCAGCAGCCTAGCAGCCGGCAGCAATCAGCCCCAGCATTTT	CASSLAAGSNQPQHF
TRBD2	TRBJ2-5	-	TRBV7-9	TGTGCCAGCAGCGGATTAGCGGGAGAGGAGACCCAGTACTTC	CASSGLAGEETQYF
-	TRBJ1-1	-	TRBV3-1/TRBV3-2	TGTGCCAGCAGCCAAGATAGCGGGGGGGGAGAGGCTTTCTTT	CASSQDSGGGEAFF
TRBD2	TRBJ2-1	-	TRBV6-1	TGTGCCAGCAGTGAAGTGGGACTAGCGGTCTATGAGCAGTTCTTC	CASSEVGLAVYEQFF
TRBD1	TRBJ1-3	-	TRBV30	TGTGCCTGGAGCGACCTGGACAGGCTCTCTGGAAACACCATATATTTT	CAWSDLDRLSGNTIYF
-	TRBJ2-3	-	TRBV6-2/TRBV6-3	TGTGCCAGCAGTTACAAGGGGAGATCCACAGATACGCAGTATTTT	CASSYKGRSTDTQYF
-	TRBJ1-2	-	TRBV12-3/TRBV12-4	TGTGCCAGCAGTTTTAATGGCTACACCTTC	CASSFNGYTF
-	TRBJ2-2	once	TRBV27	TGTGCCAGCAGTTCCAGGGATATCGGGGAGCTGTTTTTT	CASSSRDIGELFF
-	TRBJ2-3	-	TRBV7-2	TGTGCCAGCAGCCGCGTTTTTGGAGGCACAGATACGCAGTATTTT	CASSRVFGGTDTQYF
-	TRBJ2-7	-	TRBV2	TGTGCCAGCAGTGCCCTGGAGGGCAAGGATATCTACGAGCAGTACTTC	CASSALEGKDIYEQYF
TRBD1	TRBJ1-6	-	TRBV7-2	TGTGCCAGCAGCCTAGACACAGGGGGATATTCACCCCTCCACTTT	CASSLDTGGYSPLHF
TRBD1	TRBJ2-5	-	TRBV11-2	TGTGCCAGCAGCTTAGGAGGGACAGGGAAAGAGACCCAGTACTTC	CASSLGGTGKETQYF
TRBD1	TRBJ2-1	-	TRBV24-1	TGTGCCACCAGTGGGGGCAGGGGGATCAATGAGCAGTTCTTC	CATSGGRGINEQFF